The next 5 T cell receptor beta chains were all read from a single sample in a study of CD8+ T cells in alopecia areata. As for treatment: oral pan-JAK inhibitor, 5-10 mg twice daily. Extracted from the samples, RNA was reverse transcribed into cDNA to serve as the sequencing template. Sequenced by immunoSEQ multiplex PCR; TCRdb stores in-frame clones only, minus some. The repertoire includes about 200,000 clones, under 40% of them detected once, and 0.4% to 0.55% sits in the top ten. The sequences come from CD4+ T cells sorted from blood, collected between weeks 30 and 35, from a patient treated with tofacitinib. These receptors were obtained from a human donor with alopecia areata.

The chain employs TRBV7-2 and TRBJ2-7; no reliable D call. The CDR3 runs 13 residues. Trimming took 1 base from V and 6 from J, leaving 10 bases between them. Germline V gives CDR1 SGHTA, CDR2 FQGNSA. The CDR3: CASSLVFTAEQYF. Here the CDR3 DNA reads TGTGCCAGCAGCTTAGTTTTCACAGCCGAGCAGTACTTC.

The chain recombines TRBV7-8 with TRBJ2-5, with a possible D match to TRBD1 (6 bases). The CDR3 is 14 residues long. The ends were cut back, 5 bases at V and 4 bases at J, with 14 bases in the middle. Germline assignment: CDR1 SGHVS and CDR2 FQNEAQ. The DNA for the CDR3 is TGTGCCAGCAGCCGAGAACACAGGGTAGAGACCCAGTACTTC. It yields the protein CASSREHRVETQYF.

This clone has just a few counts. The rearrangement uses TRBV27 and TRBJ2-3; D unresolved. This CDR3 has 15 amino acids. Germline values: CDR1 MNHEY, CDR2 SMNVEV (reference sequence). Between the trimmed V and J ends, which lost 2 bases and 1 base, there was a span of 10 bases. The CDR3 protein is CASSLAHLGTDTQYF. The CDR3 nucleotides are TGTGCCAGCAGTTTAGCCCACCTCGGCACAGATACGCAGTATTTT.

J is TRBJ2-5 and V is TRBV6-5; TRBD1 aligns across 9 bases. CDR3 length: 16 residues. CDR1 and CDR2 from the germline V gene are MNHEY and SVGAGI. With 4 bases clipped from V and 4 bases from J, the junction kept 10 bases outside the gene matches. CDR3 sequence: CASSSPGTGRGETQYF. The CDR3 DNA sequence: TGTGCCAGCAGTTCCCCGGGGACAGGGAGGGGAGAGACCCAGTACTTC.

V gene TRBV5-6 combines with J gene TRBJ1-2; 7 nucleotides agree with TRBD1. Trimming cost V 2 bases and J 6 bases; bases outside gene matches: 4. CDR3 length: 13 amino acids. The germline CDR1 and CDR2 sequences are SGHDT and YYEEEE. CDR3 in DNA: TGTGCCAGCAGCTTAGGGGGCGCGGATGGCTACACCTTC. This translates into CASSLGGADGYTF.